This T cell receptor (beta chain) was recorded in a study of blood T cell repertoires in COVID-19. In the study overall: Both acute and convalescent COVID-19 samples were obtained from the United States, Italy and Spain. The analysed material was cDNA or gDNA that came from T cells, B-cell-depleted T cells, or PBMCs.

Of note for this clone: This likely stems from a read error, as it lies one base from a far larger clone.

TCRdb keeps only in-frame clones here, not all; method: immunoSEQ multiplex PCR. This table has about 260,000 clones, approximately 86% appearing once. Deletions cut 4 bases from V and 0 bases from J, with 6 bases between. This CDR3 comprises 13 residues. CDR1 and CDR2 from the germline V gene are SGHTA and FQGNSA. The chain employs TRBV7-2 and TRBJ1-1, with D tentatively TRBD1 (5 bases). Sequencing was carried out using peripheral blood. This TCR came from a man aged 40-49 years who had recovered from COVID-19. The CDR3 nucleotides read TGTGCCAGCAGCTGGGACTTGAACACTGAAGCTTTCTTT. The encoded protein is CASSWDLNTEAFF.